Following are 27 T cell receptor beta chains from one sample sequenced in a study of T-cell memory formation after mild COVID-19. From the 5' RACE reads, TCRdb called clonotypes with MiXCR, one entry per CDR3 protein. The sample holds about 400,000 distinct CDR3 sequences, less than 25% seen once. Sequenced: PBMCs or a T cell subset sorted from them (not recorded which). All receptors come from an adult woman who had mild COVID-19 (a few samples of this study predate the infection). Cell type and time point are not known.

This chain links TRBV7-9 with TRBJ1-1; the D is unclear. This CDR3 is 13 amino acids long. Germline V lookup: CDR1 SEHNR, CDR2 FQNEAQ (reference sequence). Deletions cut 1 base from V and 4 bases from J, with 7 bases between. The DNA of the CDR3 is TGTGCCAGCAGCTTAGGCACGAGCACTGAAGCTTTCTTT. Residues: CASSLGTSTEAFF.

The table lists this clonotype with many counts. The chain combines TRBV5-1 with TRBJ2-1, with 7 bases aligning to TRBD2. The CDR3 has 12 amino acids. Germline V lookup: CDR1 SGHRS, CDR2 YFSETQ. After removal of 3 bases from V and 7 bases from J, the junction contained 1 base not matched to a gene. The CDR3 bases are TGCGCCAGCAGCTGGACTAGAAATGAGCAGTTCTTC. Translating gives CASSWTRNEQFF.

The rearrangement joins TRBV25-1 to TRBJ2-3, with 13 bases fitting TRBD2. In germline, CDR1 is MGHDK, CDR2 SYGVNS. CDR3 size: 18 residues. Trimming cost V 3 bases and J 1 base; bases outside gene matches: 7. The CDR3 loop reads CASSEFGGTSGGTDTQYF. The DNA of the CDR3 is TGTGCCAGCAGTGAGTTTGGAGGGACTAGCGGGGGCACAGATACGCAGTATTTT.

The chain links TRBV2 to TRBJ2-3; weak D call: TRBD2 (6 bases). V lost 5 bases and J 8 bases, leaving 17 bases between the germline ends. CDR3 length: 14 residues. Germline assignment: CDR1 SNHLY and CDR2 FYNNEI. CDR3 region: CASSRDSTKITQYF. CDR3 sequence (DNA): TGTGCCAGCAGTCGGGACTCAACCAAGATTACGCAGTATTTT.

The chain employs TRBV5-5 and TRBJ1-6; TRBD1 matches at 7 bases. This CDR3 comprises 16 residues. Per the germline V gene, CDR1 is SGHKS and CDR2 is YYEKEE (reference sequence). The V and J ends lost 4 bases and 7 bases, in that order; junction bases with no gene match: 11. The CDR3, as DNA: TGTGCCAGCAGCCAGGGACCAGGGGGTCGGAATTCACCCCTCCACTTT. It encodes CASSQGPGGRNSPLHF.

The gene calls are TRBV4-1 and TRBJ1-5, with D hard to call. The ends were cut back, 4 bases at V and 3 bases at J, with 13 bases in the middle. Germline lookup yields CDR1 MGHRA and CDR2 YSYEKL. This CDR3 region has 15 residues. The CDR3 bases are TGCGCCAGCAGCCTAGCAGCCAAGTCCAATCAGCCCCAGCATTTT. Translation gives CASSLAAKSNQPQHF.

This clonotype was observed a handful of times. This chain uses TRBV27 with TRBJ1-4, with D perhaps matching TRBD1 (5 bases). The CDR3 runs to 13 residues. The germline V gene encodes CDR1 MNHEY and CDR2 SMNVEV (reference sequence). Trimming stripped 3 bases from V and 10 bases from J, with 12 bases between. This CDR3 is CASSFKVGGKLFF. In DNA, the CDR3 is TGTGCCAGCAGTTTTAAAGTCGGGGGAAAACTGTTTTTT.

The chain combines TRBV10-2 with TRBJ2-2, with TRBD2 matching 12 bases. The V gene's germline CDR1 is WSHSY and CDR2 SAAADI. The trim removed 5 bases at V and 3 bases at J, leaving 10 bases unmatched. The CDR3 consists of 18 residues. The CDR3 loop reads CASSPKNLAGGDTGELFF. The CDR3 bases are TGCGCCAGCAGTCCGAAAAATCTAGCGGGAGGGGACACCGGGGAGCTGTTTTTT.

The chain has TRBV9 and TRBJ2-7; D ambiguous. CDR3 size: 14 residues. Trimming cost V 0 bases and J 5 bases, with 12 bases left between them. Germline loops: CDR1 SGDLS, CDR2 YYNGEE. CDR3 region: CASSVGNSQHEQYF. CDR3 bases: TGTGCCAGCAGCGTAGGTAACAGCCAGCACGAGCAGTACTTC.

The genes are TRBV6-5 and TRBJ2-2; D may be TRBD2 (5 bases). Germline V gene sequence: CDR1 MNHEY, CDR2 SVGAGI. This CDR3 contains 15 residues. Trimming took off 0 bases at V and 6 bases at J, with 11 bases between the two ends. This CDR3 reads CASSYSTGLAGELFF. The CDR3 DNA follows: TGTGCCAGCAGTTACTCGACGGGGTTGGCCGGGGAGCTGTTTTTT.

The genes are TRBV4-1 and TRBJ1-1; D not resolved. V lost 1 base to trimming and J lost 6 bases, with 12 bases between them. This CDR3 has 14 amino acids. The germline CDR1 and CDR2 sequences are MGHRA and YSYEKL. The CDR3 sequence is CASSQVGSLAEAFF. CDR3 nucleotides: TGCGCCAGCAGCCAAGTCGGCAGCCTGGCTGAAGCTTTCTTT.

This clonotype was seen a few times. The CDR3 loop is CSVATPNYGYTF. In nucleotides, the CDR3 is TGCAGCGTTGCCACTCCTAACTATGGCTACACCTTC. V usage is TRBV29-1 and J usage is TRBJ1-2; D ambiguous. The germline V gene has CDR1 SQVTM and CDR2 ANQGSEA. Trimming removed 4 bases from V and 0 bases from J, with 6 bases in between. CDR3 size: 12 residues. The full variable domain, with the rest looked up from reference TRBV29-1 and TRBJ1-2, is SAVISQKPSRDICQRGTSLTIQCQVDSQVTMMFWYRQQPGQSLTLIATANQGSEATYESGFVIDKFPISRPNLTFSTLTVSNMSPEDSSIYLCSVATPNYGYTFGSGTRLTVV.

V and J are TRBV7-8 and TRBJ2-3; TRBD2 aligns across 7 bases. This CDR3 comprises 15 residues. With 7 bases clipped from V and 0 bases from J, the junction kept 7 bases outside the gene matches. Germline V CDR1 and CDR2: SGHVS, FQNEAQ. The CDR3 nucleotides are TGTGCCAGCACCTCGCTAGCGGATAGCACAGATACGCAGTATTTT. Translation gives CASTSLADSTDTQYF. The whole variable domain, filled in from reference TRBV7-8 and TRBJ2-3, reads GAGVSQSPRYKVAKRGQDVALRCDPISGHVSLFWYQQALGQGPEFLTYFQNEAQLDKSGLPSDRFFAERPEGSVSTLKIQRTQQEDSAVYLCASTSLADSTDTQYFGPGTRLTVL.

J is TRBJ1-2 and V is TRBV25-1, with TRBD1 as a possible D gene (5 bases). The CDR3 consists of 14 residues. Trimming stripped 8 bases from V and 3 bases from J, with 16 bases between. Germline lookup yields CDR1 MGHDK and CDR2 SYGVNS. In DNA form, the CDR3 reads TGTGCCAGCTCCCGATCGGGGCTCGACTATGGCTACACCTTC. Amino acid sequence: CASSRSGLDYGYTF.

The chain carries TRBV18 and TRBJ2-5; D possibly corresponds to TRBD2 (6 bases). This CDR3 is built from 16 residues. Between the trimmed V and J ends, which lost 4 bases and 3 bases, there was a span of 18 bases. Germline V gene lookup returns CDR1 KGHSH and CDR2 LQKENI. This CDR3 is CASSRSTGGRKETQYF. Here the CDR3 DNA reads TGTGCCAGCTCACGGTCGACCGGGGGACGGAAAGAGACCCAGTACTTC.

This clonotype was picked up many times. The V call is TRBV7-8, the J call TRBJ1-5; the D is unclear. CDR1 is SGHVS and CDR2 is FQNEAQ in the germline V gene. The CDR3 extends over 15 amino acids. V dropped 0 bases and J dropped 3 bases, with 9 bases sitting between them. CDR3 sequence: CASSLAGGNNQPQHF. CDR3 sequence (DNA): TGTGCCAGCAGCTTAGCGGGCGGAAACAATCAGCCCCAGCATTTT.

V gene TRBV5-1 combines with J gene TRBJ2-7, with D tentatively TRBD1 (5 bases). Germline CDR1 reads SGHRS; CDR2 reads YFSETQ. The CDR3 has 14 residues. V lost 4 bases to trimming and J lost 6 bases, with 17 bases between them. DNA of the CDR3: TGCGCCAGCAGCCCTGGTTCAGGAACAGGCGAGCAGTACTTC. Amino acid sequence: CASSPGSGTGEQYF.

By frequency in the sample, this clonotype is medium-sized. The rearrangement links TRBV19 to TRBJ1-2, with 7 positions matching TRBD1. Germline lookup yields CDR1 LNHDA and CDR2 SQIVND (reference sequence). The CDR3 runs to 13 residues. The trim removed 6 bases at V and 8 bases at J, leaving 9 bases unmatched. The CDR3, as DNA: TGTGCCAGTAGGGCCGGGACAGTAAACGGCTACACCTTC. Residues: CASRAGTVNGYTF.

This chain uses TRBV9 with TRBJ1-6; no clear D gene. Germline-derived CDR1 and CDR2 are SGDLS and YYNGEE. The CDR3 is 13 amino acids. Trimming left V 0 bases short and J 8 bases short, with 6 bases between. DNA of the CDR3: TGTGCCAGCAGCGTAGGAAGTCATTCACCCCTCCACTTT. This gives the protein CASSVGSHSPLHF. Filled out from reference TRBV9 and TRBJ1-6, the complete variable domain reads DSGVTQTPKHLITATGQRVTLRCSPRSGDLSVYWYQQSLDQGLQFLIQYYNGEERAKGNILERFSAQQFPDLHSELNLSSLELGDSALYFCASSVGSHSPLHFGNGTRLTVT.

This clonotype was seen only a few times. The rearrangement links TRBV2 to TRBJ2-1; no reliable D call. The CDR3 spans 16 residues. Germline V gene data show CDR1 as SNHLY and CDR2 as FYNNEI. The V and J ends lost 3 bases and 5 bases respectively, with 17 bases between them. The CDR3 region has the DNA TGTGCCAGCAGTGATCCCCTAACCAGTAGAAACAATGAGCAGTTCTTC. This translates into CASSDPLTSRNNEQFF.

V gene TRBV4-1 combines with J gene TRBJ1-4, with a tentative D call TRBD1 (5 bases). The V end was cut by 2 bases, the J end by 5 bases, with 12 bases between. CDR3 length: 15 amino acids. CDR1 is MGHRA, CDR2 YSYEKL, per germline. The chain's CDR3 is CASSQWRDPNEKLFF. CDR3 sequence (DNA): TGCGCCAGCAGCCAATGGCGGGACCCGAATGAAAAACTGTTTTTT.

This clonotype was seen only a few times. The V gene is TRBV7-9, the J gene TRBJ2-5; no definite D call. Germline-derived CDR1 and CDR2 are SEHNR and FQNEAQ (reference sequence). This CDR3 is built from 12 residues. Trimming removed 5 bases from V and 5 bases from J, with 9 bases in between. CDR3 amino acids: CASSLSIETQYF. The CDR3, as DNA: TGTGCCAGCAGCCTTAGTATCGAGACCCAGTACTTC. Combining the CDR3 with reference TRBV7-9 and TRBJ2-5 gives the whole variable domain DTGVSQNPRHKITKRGQNVTFRCDPISEHNRLYWYRQTLGQGPEFLTYFQNEAQLEKSRLLSDRFSAERPKGSFSTLEIQRTEQGDSAMYLCASSLSIETQYFGPGTRLLVL.

The chain couples TRBV11-2 to TRBJ2-1; 14 bases map to TRBD2. Trimming cost V 5 bases and J 7 bases; bases outside gene matches: 4. Per the germline V gene, CDR1 is SGHAT and CDR2 is FQNNGV. The CDR3 is 15 residues long. This CDR3 is CASSPRTSGRNEQFF. The CDR3 DNA follows: TGTGCCAGCAGCCCCCGGACTAGCGGGAGGAATGAGCAGTTCTTC. Complete variable domain (other parts from reference TRBV11-2 and TRBJ2-1): EAGVAQSPRYKIIEKRQSVAFWCNPISGHATLYWYQQILGQGPKLLIQFQNNGVVDDSQLPKDRFSAERLKGVDSTLKIQPAKLEDSAVYLCASSPRTSGRNEQFFGPGTRLTVL.

This clonotype was seen repeatedly, ten times or more. CDR3 nucleotides: TGTGCCAGCAGCTTAGGGTTCGGAACCGGGGAGCTGTTTTTT. Translated: CASSLGFGTGELFF. The chain carries TRBV11-2 and TRBJ2-2, with D hard to call. Germline loops: CDR1 SGHAT, CDR2 FQNNGV. The CDR3 sequence is 14 residues long. Between the trimmed V and J ends, which lost 1 base and 5 bases, there was a span of 8 bases.

J is TRBJ2-7 and V is TRBV6-2 or TRBV6-3; D is unresolved. The CDR3 loop spans 15 amino acids. The V end was cut by 5 bases, the J end by 6 bases, with 20 bases between. Germline lookup yields CDR1 MNHEY and CDR2 SVGEGT. CDR3 DNA: TGTGCCAGCAGTCCACCCGAAGATGGGCGTCGCGAGCAGTACTTC. Translation: CASSPPEDGRREQYF.

Only a few counts were recorded for this clonotype. The chain links TRBV12-3 or TRBV12-4 to TRBJ2-1; 11 nucleotides line up with TRBD2. The V segment lost 3 bases and the J segment 0 bases; nucleotides outside the gene matches: 10. The length of the CDR3 is 19 residues. This CDR3 reads CASSFVPLAGGFSYNEQFF. The CDR3, as DNA: TGTGCCAGCAGTTTCGTTCCGCTAGCGGGAGGTTTCTCCTACAATGAGCAGTTCTTC.

Here the CDR3 DNA reads TGTGCCAGCACCTGGGGGCTTTATGGCTACACCTTC. It codes for CASTWGLYGYTF. The J gene is TRBJ1-2, the V gene TRBV12-3 or TRBV12-4, with D maybe TRBD1 (6 bases). V shed 7 bases and J shed 5 bases, with 11 bases lying between them. The CDR3 is made up of 12 amino acids.